The clone carrying this T cell receptor beta chain was found a few times. Its antigen is currently unknown. This sample is drawn from a study of vaccination and CD4 T cells after COVID-19. In the study overall: Cultures that served as controls received a CEFX pool, an HIV-1 Nef pool, or no peptide.

An Oncomine TCR Beta short-read assay was used to sequence the DNA from cultured CD4+ T cells. In this case, cultured CD4+ T cells provided the extracted genomic DNA. Using its own MiXCR run on the PCR reads, TCRdb lists one record per CDR3 protein. The profile shows about 17,000 distinct CDR3 sequences, around a third of them singletons. Notes on the study in general: A nonsignificant rise from roughly 21 to 40 was seen in the median number of SARS-CoV-2-reactive clonotypes.

Documented treatment: approximately nine-day PBMC culture with coronavirus spike peptide pools or control peptides (ViraFEST assay). This CDR3 has 15 residues. Trimming cost V 2 bases and J 8 bases; bases outside gene matches: 4. Germline assignment: CDR1 MNHEY and CDR2 SMNVEV (reference sequence). The clonotype was recovered from a human donor with COVID-19. The chain links TRBV27 to TRBJ2-1, with 12 positions matching TRBD2. The sequenced sample consisted of cultured CD4+ T cells from blood. The CDR3 sequence: CASSLTSGGSDEQFF. CDR3 in DNA: TGTGCCAGCAGTTTAACTAGCGGGGGGTCTGATGAGCAGTTCTTC.